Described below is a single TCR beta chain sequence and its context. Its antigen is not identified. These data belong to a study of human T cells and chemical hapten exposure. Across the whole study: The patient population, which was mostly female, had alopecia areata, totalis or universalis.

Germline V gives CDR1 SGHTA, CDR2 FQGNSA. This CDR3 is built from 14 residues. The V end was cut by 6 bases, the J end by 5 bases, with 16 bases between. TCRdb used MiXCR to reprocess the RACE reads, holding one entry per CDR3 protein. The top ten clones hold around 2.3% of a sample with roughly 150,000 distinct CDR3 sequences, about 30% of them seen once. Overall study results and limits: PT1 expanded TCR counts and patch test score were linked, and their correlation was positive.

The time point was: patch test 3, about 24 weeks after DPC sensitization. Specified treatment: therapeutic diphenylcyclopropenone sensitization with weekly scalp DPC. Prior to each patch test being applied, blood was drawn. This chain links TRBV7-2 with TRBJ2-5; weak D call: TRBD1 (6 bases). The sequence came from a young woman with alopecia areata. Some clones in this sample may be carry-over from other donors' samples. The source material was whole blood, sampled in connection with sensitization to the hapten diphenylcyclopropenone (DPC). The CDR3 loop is CASRSPNRVETQYF. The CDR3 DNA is TGTGCCAGCAGATCTCCCAACAGGGTGGAGACCCAGTACTTC. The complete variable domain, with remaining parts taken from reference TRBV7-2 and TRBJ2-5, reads GAGVSQSPSNKVTEKGKDVELRCDPISGHTALYWYRQSLGQGLEFLIYFQGNSAPDKSGLPSDRFSAERTGGSVSTLTIQRTQQEDSAVYLCASRSPNRVETQYFGPGTRLLVL.